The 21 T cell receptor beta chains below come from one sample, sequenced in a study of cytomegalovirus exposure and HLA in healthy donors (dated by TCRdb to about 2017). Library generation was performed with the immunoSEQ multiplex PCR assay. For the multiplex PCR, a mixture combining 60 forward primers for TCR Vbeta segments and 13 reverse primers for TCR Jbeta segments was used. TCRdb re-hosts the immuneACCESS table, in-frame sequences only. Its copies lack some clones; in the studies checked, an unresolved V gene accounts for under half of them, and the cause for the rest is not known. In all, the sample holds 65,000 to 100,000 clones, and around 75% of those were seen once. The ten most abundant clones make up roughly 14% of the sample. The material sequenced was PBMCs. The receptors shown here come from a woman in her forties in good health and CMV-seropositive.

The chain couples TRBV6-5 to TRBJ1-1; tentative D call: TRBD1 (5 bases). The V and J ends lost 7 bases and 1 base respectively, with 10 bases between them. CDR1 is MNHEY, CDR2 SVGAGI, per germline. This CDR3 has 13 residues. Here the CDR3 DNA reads TGTGCCAGCAAAGACAGACCGAACACTGAAGCTTTCTTT. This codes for CASKDRPNTEAFF.

The CDR3 DNA sequence: TGTGCCACGATGGAGGGTTTAGGCACTGAAGCTTTCTTT. Encoded protein: CATMEGLGTEAFF. V is TRBV4-2 and J is TRBJ1-1; D is ambiguous. This CDR3 contains 13 residues. Trimming pared 10 bases from V and 4 bases from J, leaving 16 bases between. Looked up from germline, CDR1 is LGHNA and CDR2 is YNFKEQ.

The CDR3 protein is CASSDWHTF. The CDR3 DNA reads TGTGCCAGCAGTGATTGGCACACCTTC. The chain is built from TRBV2 and TRBJ1-2; D ambiguous. The length of the CDR3 is 9 residues. Deletions cut 3 bases from V and 12 bases from J, with 5 bases between. Per the germline V gene, CDR1 is SNHLY and CDR2 is FYNNEI.

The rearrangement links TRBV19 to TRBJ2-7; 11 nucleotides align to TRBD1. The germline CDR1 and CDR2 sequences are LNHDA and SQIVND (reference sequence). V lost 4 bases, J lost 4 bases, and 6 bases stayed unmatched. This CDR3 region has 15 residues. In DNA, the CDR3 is TGTGCCAGTAGTACCGGGACAGGGGGGATTTACGAGCAGTACTTC. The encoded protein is CASSTGTGGIYEQYF. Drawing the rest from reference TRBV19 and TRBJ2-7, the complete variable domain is DGGITQSPKYLFRKEGQNVTLSCEQNLNHDAMYWYRQDPGQGLRLIYYSQIVNDFQKGDIAEGYSVSREKKESFPLTVTSAQKNPTAFYLCASSTGTGGIYEQYFGPGTRLTVT.

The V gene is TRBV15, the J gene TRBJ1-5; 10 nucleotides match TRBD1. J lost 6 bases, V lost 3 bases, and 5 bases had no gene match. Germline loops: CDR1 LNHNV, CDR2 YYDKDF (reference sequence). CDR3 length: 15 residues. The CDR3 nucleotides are TGTGCCACCAGCAGGACAGGGGGCGCGGGTCAGCCCCAGCATTTT. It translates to CATSRTGGAGQPQHF.

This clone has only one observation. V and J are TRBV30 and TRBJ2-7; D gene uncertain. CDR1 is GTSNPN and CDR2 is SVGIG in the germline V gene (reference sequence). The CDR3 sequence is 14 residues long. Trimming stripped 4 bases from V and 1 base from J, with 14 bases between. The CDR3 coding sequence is TGTGCCTGGAAATACAACCCCAGGTCCTACGAGCAGTACTTC. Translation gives CAWKYNPRSYEQYF.

DNA of the CDR3: TGCGCCAGCAGCTTGGCCCTGGACAGAACTATGGGCTACACCTTC. It encodes CASSLALDRTMGYTF. V usage is TRBV5-1 and J usage is TRBJ1-2, with a weak D call TRBD1 (6 bases). The ends were cut back, 0 bases at V and 8 bases at J, with 17 bases in the middle. Germline V gives CDR1 SGHRS, CDR2 YFSETQ. This CDR3 region has 15 residues.

CDR3 sequence reads: CASNELGAPVHEQYF. The CDR3 DNA reads TGTGCCAGCAACGAATTGGGGGCCCCAGTCCACGAGCAGTACTTC. The chain uses TRBV6-1 and TRBJ2-7, with a tentative D call TRBD1 (6 bases). V dropped 7 bases and J dropped 5 bases, with 21 bases sitting between them. The CDR3 is 15 residues long. Per germline, CDR1 MNHNS and CDR2 SASEGT.

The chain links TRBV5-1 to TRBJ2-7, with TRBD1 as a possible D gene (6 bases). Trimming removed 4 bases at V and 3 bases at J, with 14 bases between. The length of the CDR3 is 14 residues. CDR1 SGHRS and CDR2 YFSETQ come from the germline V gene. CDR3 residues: CASSLQGKNYEQYF. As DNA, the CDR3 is TGCGCCAGCAGCCTGCAGGGGAAGAACTACGAGCAGTACTTC.

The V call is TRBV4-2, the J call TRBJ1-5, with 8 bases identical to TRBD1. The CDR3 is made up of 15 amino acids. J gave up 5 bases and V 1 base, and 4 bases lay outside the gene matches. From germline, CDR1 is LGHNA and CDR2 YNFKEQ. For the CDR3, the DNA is TGTGCCAGCAGCCAAGGGGGGACAGGATATCAGCCCCAGCATTTT. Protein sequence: CASSQGGTGYQPQHF.

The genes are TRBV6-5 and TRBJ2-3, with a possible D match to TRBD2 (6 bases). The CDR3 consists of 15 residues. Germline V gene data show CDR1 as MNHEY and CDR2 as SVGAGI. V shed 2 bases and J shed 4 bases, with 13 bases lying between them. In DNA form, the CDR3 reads TGTGCCAGCAGTTACGCGGAGGGGAATGCAGATACGCAGTATTTT. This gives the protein CASSYAEGNADTQYF.

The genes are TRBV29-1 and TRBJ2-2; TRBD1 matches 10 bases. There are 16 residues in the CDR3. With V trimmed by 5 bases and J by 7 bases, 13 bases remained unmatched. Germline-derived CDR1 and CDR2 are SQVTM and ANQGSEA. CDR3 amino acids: CSVLNIEGQGHGELFF. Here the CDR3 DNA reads TGCAGCGTTTTGAATATTGAGGGACAGGGGCACGGGGAGCTGTTTTTT.

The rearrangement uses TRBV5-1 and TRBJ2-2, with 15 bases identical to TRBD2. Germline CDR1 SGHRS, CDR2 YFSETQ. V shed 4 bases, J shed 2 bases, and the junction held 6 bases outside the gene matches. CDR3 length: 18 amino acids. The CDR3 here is CASSNGLAGGINTGELFF. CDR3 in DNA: TGCGCCAGCAGCAATGGACTAGCGGGAGGGATTAACACCGGGGAGCTGTTTTTT.

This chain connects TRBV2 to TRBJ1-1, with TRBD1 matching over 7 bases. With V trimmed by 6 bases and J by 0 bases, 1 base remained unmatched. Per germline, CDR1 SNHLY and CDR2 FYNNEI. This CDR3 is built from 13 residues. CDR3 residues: CASRQGMNTEAFF. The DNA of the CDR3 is TGTGCCAGCAGACAGGGGATGAACACTGAAGCTTTCTTT.

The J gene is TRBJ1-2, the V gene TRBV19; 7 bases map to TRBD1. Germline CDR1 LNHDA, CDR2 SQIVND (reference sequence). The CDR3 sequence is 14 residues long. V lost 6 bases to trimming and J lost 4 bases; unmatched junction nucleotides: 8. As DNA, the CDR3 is TGTGCCAGTAGGGGGACAGCAACATTCTATGGCTACACCTTC. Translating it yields CASRGTATFYGYTF. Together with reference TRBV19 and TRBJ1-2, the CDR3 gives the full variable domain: DGGITQSPKYLFRKEGQNVTLSCEQNLNHDAMYWYRQDPGQGLRLIYYSQIVNDFQKGDIAEGYSVSREKKESFPLTVTSAQKNPTAFYLCASRGTATFYGYTFGSGTRLTVV.

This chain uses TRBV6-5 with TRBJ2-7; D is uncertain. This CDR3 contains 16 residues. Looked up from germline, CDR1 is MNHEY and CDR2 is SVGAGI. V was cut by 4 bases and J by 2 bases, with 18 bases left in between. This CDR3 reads CASSSPSDFQPYEQYF. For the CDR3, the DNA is TGTGCCAGCAGTTCCCCCAGCGATTTCCAGCCCTACGAGCAGTACTTC.

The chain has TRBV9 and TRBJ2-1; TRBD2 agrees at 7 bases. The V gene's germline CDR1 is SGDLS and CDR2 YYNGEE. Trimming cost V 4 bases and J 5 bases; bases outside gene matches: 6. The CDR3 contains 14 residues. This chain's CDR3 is CASSYGGRHNEQFF. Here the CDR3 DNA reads TGTGCCAGCAGCTACGGCGGGAGACACAATGAGCAGTTCTTC. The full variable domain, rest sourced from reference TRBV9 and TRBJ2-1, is DSGVTQTPKHLITATGQRVTLRCSPRSGDLSVYWYQQSLDQGLQFLIQYYNGEERAKGNILERFSAQQFPDLHSELNLSSLELGDSALYFCASSYGGRHNEQFFGPGTRLTVL.

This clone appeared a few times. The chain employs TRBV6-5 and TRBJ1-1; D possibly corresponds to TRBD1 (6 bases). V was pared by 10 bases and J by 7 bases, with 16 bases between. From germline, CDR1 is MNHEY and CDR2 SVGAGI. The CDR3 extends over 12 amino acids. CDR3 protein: CAIHKGTREAFF. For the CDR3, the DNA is TGTGCCATCCACAAAGGGACACGTGAAGCTTTCTTT.

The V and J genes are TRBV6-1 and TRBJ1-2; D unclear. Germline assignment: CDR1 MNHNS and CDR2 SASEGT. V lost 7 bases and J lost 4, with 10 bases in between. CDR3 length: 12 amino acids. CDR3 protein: CASTPAAYGYTF. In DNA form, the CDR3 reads TGTGCCAGCACCCCGGCGGCCTATGGCTACACCTTC.

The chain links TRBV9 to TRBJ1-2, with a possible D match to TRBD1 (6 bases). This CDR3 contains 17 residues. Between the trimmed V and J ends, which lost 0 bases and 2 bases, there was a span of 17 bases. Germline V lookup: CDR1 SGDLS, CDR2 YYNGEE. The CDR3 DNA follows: TGTGCCAGCAGCGTAGAAGCCCAGGGGCCCAAGAACTATGGCTACACCTTC. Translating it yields CASSVEAQGPKNYGYTF. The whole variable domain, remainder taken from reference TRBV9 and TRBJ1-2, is DSGVTQTPKHLITATGQRVTLRCSPRSGDLSVYWYQQSLDQGLQFLIQYYNGEERAKGNILERFSAQQFPDLHSELNLSSLELGDSALYFCASSVEAQGPKNYGYTFGSGTRLTVV.

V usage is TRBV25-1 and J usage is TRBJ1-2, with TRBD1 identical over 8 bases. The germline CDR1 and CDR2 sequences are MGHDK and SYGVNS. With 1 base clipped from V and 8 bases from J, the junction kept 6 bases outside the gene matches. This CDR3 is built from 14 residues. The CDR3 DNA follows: TGTGCCAGCAGTGAATGGCAGGGGGCAGGAGGCTACACCTTC. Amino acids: CASSEWQGAGGYTF.